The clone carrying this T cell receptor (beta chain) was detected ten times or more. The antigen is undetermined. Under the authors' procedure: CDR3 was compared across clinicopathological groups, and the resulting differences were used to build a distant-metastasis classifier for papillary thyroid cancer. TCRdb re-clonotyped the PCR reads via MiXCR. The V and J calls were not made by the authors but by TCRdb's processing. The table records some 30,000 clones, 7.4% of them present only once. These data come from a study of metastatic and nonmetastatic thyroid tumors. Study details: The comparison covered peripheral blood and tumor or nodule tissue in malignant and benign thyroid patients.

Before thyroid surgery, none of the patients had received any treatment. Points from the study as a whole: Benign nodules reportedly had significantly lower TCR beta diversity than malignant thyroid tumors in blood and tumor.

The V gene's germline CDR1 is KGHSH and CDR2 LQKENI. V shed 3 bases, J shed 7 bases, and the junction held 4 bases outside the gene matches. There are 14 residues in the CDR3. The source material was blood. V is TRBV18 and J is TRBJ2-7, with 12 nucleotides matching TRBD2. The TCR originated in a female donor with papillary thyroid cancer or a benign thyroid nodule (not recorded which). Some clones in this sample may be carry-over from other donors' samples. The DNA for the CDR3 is TGTGCCAGCTCACCGGGGACTAGCGGGTTTGAGCAGTACTTC. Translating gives CASSPGTSGFEQYF. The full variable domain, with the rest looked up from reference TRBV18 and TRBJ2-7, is NAGVMQNPRHLVRRRGQEARLRCSPMKGHSHVYWYRQLPEEGLKFMVYLQKENIIDESGMPKERFSAEFPKEGPSILRIQQVVRGDSAAYFCASSPGTSGFEQYFGPGTRLTVT.